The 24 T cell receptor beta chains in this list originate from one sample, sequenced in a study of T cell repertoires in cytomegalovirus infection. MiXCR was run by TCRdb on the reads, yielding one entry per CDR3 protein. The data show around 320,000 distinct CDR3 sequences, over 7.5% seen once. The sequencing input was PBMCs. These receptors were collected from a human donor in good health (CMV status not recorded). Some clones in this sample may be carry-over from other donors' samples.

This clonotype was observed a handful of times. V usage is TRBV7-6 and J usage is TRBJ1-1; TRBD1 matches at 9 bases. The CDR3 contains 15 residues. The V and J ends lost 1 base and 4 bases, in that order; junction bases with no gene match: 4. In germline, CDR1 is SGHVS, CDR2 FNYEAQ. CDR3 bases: TGTGCCAGCAGCTTAGGGGACAGGGCATTCACTGAAGCTTTCTTT. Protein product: CASSLGDRAFTEAFF. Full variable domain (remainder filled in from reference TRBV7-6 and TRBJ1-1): GAGVSQSPRYKVTKRGQDVALRCDPISGHVSLYWYRQALGQGPEFLTYFNYEAQQDKSGLPNDRFSAERPEGSISTLTIQRTEQRDSAMYRCASSLGDRAFTEAFFGQGTRLTVV.

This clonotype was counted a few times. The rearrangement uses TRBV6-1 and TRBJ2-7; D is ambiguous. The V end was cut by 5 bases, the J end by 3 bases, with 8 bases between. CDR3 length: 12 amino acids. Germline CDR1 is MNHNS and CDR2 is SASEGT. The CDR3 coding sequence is TGTGCCAGCAGTTTACATATCTACGAGCAGTACTTC. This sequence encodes CASSLHIYEQYF.

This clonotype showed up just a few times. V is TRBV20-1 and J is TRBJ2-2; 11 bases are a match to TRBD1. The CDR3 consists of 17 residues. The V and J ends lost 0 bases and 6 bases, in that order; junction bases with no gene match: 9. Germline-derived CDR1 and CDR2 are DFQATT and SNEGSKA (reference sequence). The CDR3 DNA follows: TGCAGTGCTAGAGATCTAAGGACAGGGGGCGAAGCCGGGGAGCTGTTTTTT. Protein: CSARDLRTGGEAGELFF.

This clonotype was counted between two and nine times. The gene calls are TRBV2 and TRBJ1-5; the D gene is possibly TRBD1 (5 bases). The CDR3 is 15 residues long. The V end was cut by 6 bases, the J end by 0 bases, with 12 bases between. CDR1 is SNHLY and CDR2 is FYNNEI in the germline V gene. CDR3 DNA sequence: TGTGCCAGCAGCTCCCAGGGTTATAGCAATCAGCCCCAGCATTTT. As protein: CASSSQGYSNQPQHF.

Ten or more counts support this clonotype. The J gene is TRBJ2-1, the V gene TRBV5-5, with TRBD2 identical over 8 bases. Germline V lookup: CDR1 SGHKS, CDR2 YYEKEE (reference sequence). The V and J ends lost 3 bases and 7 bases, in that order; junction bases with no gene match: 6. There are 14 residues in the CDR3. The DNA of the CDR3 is TGTGCCAGCAGCTCGGGGACTAGAGGGAATGAGCAGTTCTTC. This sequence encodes CASSSGTRGNEQFF. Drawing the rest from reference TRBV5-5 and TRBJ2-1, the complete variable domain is DAGVTQSPTHLIKTRGQQVTLRCSPISGHKSVSWYQQVLGQGPQFIFQYYEKEERGRGNFPDRFSARQFPNYSSELNVNALLLGDSALYLCASSSGTRGNEQFFGPGTRLTVL.

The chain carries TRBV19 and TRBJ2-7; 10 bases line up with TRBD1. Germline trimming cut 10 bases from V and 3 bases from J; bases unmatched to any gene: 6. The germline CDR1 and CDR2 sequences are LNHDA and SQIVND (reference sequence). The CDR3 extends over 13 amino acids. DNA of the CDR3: TGTGCCACCTCGACAGGGGGCCTCTACGAGCAGTACTTC. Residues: CATSTGGLYEQYF.

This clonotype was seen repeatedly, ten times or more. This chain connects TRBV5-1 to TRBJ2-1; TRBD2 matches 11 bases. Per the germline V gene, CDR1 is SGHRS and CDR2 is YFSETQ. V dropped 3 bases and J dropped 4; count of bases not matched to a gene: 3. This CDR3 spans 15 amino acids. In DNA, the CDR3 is TGCGCCAGCAGCTCGACTAGCGGGGTTTACAATGAGCAGTTCTTC. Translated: CASSSTSGVYNEQFF.

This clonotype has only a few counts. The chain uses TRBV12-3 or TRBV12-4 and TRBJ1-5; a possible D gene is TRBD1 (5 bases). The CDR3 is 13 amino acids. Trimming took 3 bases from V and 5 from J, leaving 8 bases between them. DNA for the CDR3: TGTGCCAGCAGTTTGGGGGACTATCAGCCCCAGCATTTT. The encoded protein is CASSLGDYQPQHF.

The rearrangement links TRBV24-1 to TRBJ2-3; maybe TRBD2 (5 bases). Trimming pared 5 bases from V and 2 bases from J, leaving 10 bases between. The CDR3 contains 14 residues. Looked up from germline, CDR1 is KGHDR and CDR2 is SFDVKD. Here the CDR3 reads CATSAEGLTDTQYF. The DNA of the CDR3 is TGTGCCACCAGTGCAGAGGGCCTCACAGATACGCAGTATTTT.

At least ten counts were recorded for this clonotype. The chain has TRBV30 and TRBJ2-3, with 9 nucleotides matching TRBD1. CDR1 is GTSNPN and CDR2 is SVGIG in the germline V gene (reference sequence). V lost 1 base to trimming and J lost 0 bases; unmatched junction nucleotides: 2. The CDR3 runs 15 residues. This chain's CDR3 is CAWSGQGVSTDTQYF. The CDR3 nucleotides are TGTGCCTGGAGTGGACAGGGGGTTAGCACAGATACGCAGTATTTT.

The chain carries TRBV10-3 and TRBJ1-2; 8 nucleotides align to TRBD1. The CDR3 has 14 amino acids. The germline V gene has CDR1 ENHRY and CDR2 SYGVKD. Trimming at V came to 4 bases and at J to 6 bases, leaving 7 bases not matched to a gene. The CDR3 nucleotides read TGTGCCATCAGTGGGACGGGACAGGACAATGGCTACACCTTC. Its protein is CAISGTGQDNGYTF.

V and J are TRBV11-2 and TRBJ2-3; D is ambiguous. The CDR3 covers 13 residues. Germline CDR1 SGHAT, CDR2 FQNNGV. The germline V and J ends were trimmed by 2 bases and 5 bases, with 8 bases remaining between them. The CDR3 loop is CASSLRRIDTQYF. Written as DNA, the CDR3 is TGTGCCAGCAGCTTAAGGCGGATAGATACGCAGTATTTT.

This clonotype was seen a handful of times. The CDR3 DNA is TGTGCCAGCAGTTCAATTAGCGGATTGAAAGTCCAGTACTTC. Protein: CASSSISGLKVQYF. V is TRBV27 and J is TRBJ2-5; D may be TRBD2 (6 bases). This CDR3 region has 14 residues. The V end lost 4 bases, the J end lost 10 bases, and 19 bases lay between the germline ends. Germline V gene sequence: CDR1 MNHEY, CDR2 SMNVEV (reference sequence).

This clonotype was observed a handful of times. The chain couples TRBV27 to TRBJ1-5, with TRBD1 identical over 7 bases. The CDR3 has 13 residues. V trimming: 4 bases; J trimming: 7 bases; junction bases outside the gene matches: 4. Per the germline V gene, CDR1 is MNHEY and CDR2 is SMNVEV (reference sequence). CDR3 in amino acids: CASSSQGWQPQHF. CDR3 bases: TGTGCCAGCAGTTCACAGGGGTGGCAGCCCCAGCATTTT.

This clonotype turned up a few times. CDR3 region: CASSLLAGGPTDTQYF. Written as DNA, the CDR3 is TGTGCCAGTAGTCTTCTAGCGGGAGGGCCCACAGATACGCAGTATTTT. V is TRBV19 and J is TRBJ2-3; the match to TRBD2 covers 12 bases. The CDR3 is 16 amino acids. CDR1 and CDR2 (germline): LNHDA, SQIVND (reference sequence). Unmatched junction bases numbered 5, after V lost 5 bases and J lost 2 bases.

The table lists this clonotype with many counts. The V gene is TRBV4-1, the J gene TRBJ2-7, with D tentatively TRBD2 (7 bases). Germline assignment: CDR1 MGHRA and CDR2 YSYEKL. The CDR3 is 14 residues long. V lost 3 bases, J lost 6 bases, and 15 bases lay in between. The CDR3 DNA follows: TGCGCCAGCAGCCAGGGAGGGGGGAGTTTCGAGCAGTACTTC. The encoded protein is CASSQGGGSFEQYF.

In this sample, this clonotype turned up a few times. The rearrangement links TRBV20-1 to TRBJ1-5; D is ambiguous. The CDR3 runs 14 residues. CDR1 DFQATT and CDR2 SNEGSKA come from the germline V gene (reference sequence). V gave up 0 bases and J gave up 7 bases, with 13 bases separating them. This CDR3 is CSARDGASQQPQHF. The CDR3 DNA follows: TGCAGTGCTAGAGATGGAGCGAGCCAGCAGCCCCAGCATTTT.

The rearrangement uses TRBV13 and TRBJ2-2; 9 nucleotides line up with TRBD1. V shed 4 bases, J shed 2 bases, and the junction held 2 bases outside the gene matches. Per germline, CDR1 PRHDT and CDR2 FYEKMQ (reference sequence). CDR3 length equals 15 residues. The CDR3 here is CASSYTGGNTGELFF. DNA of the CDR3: TGTGCCAGCAGCTATACAGGGGGCAACACCGGGGAGCTGTTTTTT.

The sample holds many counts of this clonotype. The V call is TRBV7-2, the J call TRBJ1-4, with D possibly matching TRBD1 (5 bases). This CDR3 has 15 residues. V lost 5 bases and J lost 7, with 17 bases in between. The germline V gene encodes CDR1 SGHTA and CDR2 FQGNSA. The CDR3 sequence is CASSPHRGRGEKLFF. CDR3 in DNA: TGTGCCAGCAGCCCCCATCGGGGAAGGGGTGAAAAACTGTTTTTT.

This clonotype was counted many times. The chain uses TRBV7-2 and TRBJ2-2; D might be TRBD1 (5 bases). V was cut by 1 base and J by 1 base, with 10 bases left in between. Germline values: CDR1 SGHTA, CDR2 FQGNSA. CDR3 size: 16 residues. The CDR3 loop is CASSLGGQGNTGELFF. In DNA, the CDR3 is TGTGCCAGCAGCTTAGGCGGTCAGGGGAACACCGGGGAGCTGTTTTTT.

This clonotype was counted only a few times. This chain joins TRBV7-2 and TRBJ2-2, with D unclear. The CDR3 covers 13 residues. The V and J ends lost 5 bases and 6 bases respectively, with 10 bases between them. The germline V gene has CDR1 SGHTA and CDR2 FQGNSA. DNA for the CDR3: TGTGCCAGCAGCAGAGGCGGCGCCGGGGAGCTGTTTTTT. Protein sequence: CASSRGGAGELFF.

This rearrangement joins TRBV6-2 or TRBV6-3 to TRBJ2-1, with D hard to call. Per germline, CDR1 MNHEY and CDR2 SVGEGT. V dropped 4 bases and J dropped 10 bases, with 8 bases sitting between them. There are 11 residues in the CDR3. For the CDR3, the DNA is TGTGCCAGCAGTTTCGTTGGAGAGCAGTTCTTC. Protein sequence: CASSFVGEQFF.

This CDR3 is CASSYPSSLANEPQHF. The CDR3 coding sequence is TGTGCCAGCAGTTACCCCTCTAGTCTCGCAAATGAGCCCCAGCATTTT. The rearrangement links TRBV6-2 or TRBV6-3 to TRBJ1-5; no firm D call. Germline V CDR1 and CDR2: MNHEY, SVGEGT. Trimming left V 2 bases short and J 8 bases short, with 19 bases between. The CDR3 is made up of 16 amino acids.

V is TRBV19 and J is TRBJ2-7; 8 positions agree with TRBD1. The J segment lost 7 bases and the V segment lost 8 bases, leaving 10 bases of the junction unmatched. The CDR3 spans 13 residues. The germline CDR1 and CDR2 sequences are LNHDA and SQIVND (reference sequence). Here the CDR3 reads CASSRLRGREQYF. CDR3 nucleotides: TGTGCCAGTTCACGACTCAGGGGGCGGGAGCAGTACTTC.